The entry that follows covers one T cell receptor beta chain sequence. The CDR3 spans 15 residues. Germline V gene sequence: CDR1 ENHRY, CDR2 SYGVKD. V was trimmed by 3 bases and J by 8 bases, leaving 16 bases between them. Assay: immunoSEQ multiplex PCR; the TCRdb copy retains only in-frame clones and omits some. The top ten hold over 0.008% of the sample, which has hundreds of thousands of clones, 70% to 90% seen once. The source of the sample is a study of shared T cell receptors in the human thymus. This sample was also put to use in a study of human thymus T cells. That publication notes: Thymic resections from corrective heart surgery supplied the tissue. Thymic and blood repertoires appeared to carry a bias in their V and J gene usage.

Sequences were obtained from thymocytes. The clonotype comes from a girl less than two years old with a congenital heart defect. The rearrangement joins TRBV10-3 to TRBJ1-4, with D maybe TRBD1 (5 bases). DNA for the CDR3: TGTGCCATCAGTGACTGGGGGGAGGTGAAAGAAAAACTGTTTTTT. This codes for CAISDWGEVKEKLFF.